This T cell receptor (beta chain) is from a study of regulatory T cells in long-lasting Graves disease. Study-wide results and limits: Persistent disease preferred TRBV28, TRBJ1-2 and TRBJ2-5. Clonotypes that were public and shared totalled 2,500 to 3,500 in persistent patients versus 800 to 1,000 in new patients.

At least ten counts were recorded for this clonotype. Its antigen is unidentified. Building the TCR beta libraries relied on iRepertoire HTBI primers, and CDR3 regions underwent Arm-PCR. One entry per CDR3 protein, called by TCRdb with MiXCR from the multiplex PCR reads. The table records 200,000 to 250,000 distinct CDR3 sequences, about 16% of them present only once. Germline V gives CDR1 LGHNA, CDR2 YSLEER. The CDR3 is 15 amino acids. Between the trimmed V and J ends, which lost 1 base and 8 bases, there was a span of 17 bases. Time point described: newly diagnosed GD, antithyroid drugs for less than 3 months. There was RNA extracted from PBMCs, and the TCR library was made from it.

The TCR was taken from a female donor with Graves disease. The material sequenced was peripheral blood mononuclear cells (PBMCs), taken at new diagnosis, from a patient treated with antithyroid drugs. The chain has TRBV4-3 and TRBJ1-2; D may be TRBD1 (5 bases). CDR3 region: CASSQAAGTALGYTF. The DNA for the CDR3 is TGCGCCAGCAGCCAAGCGGCCGGGACGGCCCTCGGCTACACCTTC.